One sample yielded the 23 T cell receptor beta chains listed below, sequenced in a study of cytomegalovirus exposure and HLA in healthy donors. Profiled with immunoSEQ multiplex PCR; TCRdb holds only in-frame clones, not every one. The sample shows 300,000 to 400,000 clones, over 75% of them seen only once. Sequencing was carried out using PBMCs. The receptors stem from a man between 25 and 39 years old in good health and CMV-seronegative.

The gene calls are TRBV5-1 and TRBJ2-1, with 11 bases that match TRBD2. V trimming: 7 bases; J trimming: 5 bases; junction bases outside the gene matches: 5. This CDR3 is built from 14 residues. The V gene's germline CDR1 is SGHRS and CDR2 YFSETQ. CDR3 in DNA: TGCGCCAGCGGCGTAGCGGGGGGGAACAATGAGCAGTTCTTC. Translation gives CASGVAGGNNEQFF.

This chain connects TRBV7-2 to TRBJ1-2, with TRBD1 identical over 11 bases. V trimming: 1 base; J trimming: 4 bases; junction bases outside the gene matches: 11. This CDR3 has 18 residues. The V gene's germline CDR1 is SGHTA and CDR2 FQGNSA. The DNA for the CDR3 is TGTGCCAGCAGCTTAGGAGGACAGGGGGCAAAACCTCCCTATGGCTACACCTTC. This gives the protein CASSLGGQGAKPPYGYTF.

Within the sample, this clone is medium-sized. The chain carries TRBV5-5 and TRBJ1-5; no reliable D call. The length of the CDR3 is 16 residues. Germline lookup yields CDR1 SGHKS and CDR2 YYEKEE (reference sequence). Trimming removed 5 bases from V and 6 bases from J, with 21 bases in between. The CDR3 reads CASSRYDWGRGQPQHF. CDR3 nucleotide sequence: TGTGCCAGCAGTAGGTATGACTGGGGTCGGGGTCAGCCCCAGCATTTT.

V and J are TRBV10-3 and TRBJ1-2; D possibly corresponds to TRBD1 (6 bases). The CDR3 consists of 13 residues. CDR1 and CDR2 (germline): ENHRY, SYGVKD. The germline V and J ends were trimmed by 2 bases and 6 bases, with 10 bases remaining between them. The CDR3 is CAISEVAGDGYTF. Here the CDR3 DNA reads TGTGCCATCAGTGAGGTGGCAGGGGATGGCTACACCTTC.

Here the CDR3 DNA reads TGTGCCAGCAGCTTGCCGGGATTTAACGAGCAGTACTTC. Its protein product is CASSLPGFNEQYF. The chain is built from TRBV5-6 and TRBJ2-7, with D tentatively TRBD2 (5 bases). From germline, CDR1 is SGHDT and CDR2 YYEEEE. Deletions cut 1 base from V and 5 bases from J, with 10 bases between. The CDR3 totals 13 residues.

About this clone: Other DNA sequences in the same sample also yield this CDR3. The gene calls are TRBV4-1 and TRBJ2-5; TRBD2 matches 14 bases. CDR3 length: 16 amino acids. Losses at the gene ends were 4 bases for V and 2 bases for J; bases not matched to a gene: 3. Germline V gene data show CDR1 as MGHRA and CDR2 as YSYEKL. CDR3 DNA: TGCGCCAGCAGCCCCCGGACTAGCGGGGGGCAAGAGACCCAGTACTTC. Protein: CASSPRTSGGQETQYF.

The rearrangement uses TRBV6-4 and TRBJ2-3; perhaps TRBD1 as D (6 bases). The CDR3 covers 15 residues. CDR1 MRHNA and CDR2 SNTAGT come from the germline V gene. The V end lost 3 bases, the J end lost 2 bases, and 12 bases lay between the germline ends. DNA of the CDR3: TGTGCCAGCAGTGATTCGGGACAAGTCACAGATACGCAGTATTTT. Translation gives CASSDSGQVTDTQYF.

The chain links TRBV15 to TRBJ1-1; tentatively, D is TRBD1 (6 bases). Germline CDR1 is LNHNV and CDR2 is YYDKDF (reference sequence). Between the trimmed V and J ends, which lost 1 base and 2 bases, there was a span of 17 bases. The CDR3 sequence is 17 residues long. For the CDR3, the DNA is TGTGCCACCAGCAGAGTTAGGGGAGGGGGGTATAACACTGAAGCTTTCTTT. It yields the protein CATSRVRGGGYNTEAFF.

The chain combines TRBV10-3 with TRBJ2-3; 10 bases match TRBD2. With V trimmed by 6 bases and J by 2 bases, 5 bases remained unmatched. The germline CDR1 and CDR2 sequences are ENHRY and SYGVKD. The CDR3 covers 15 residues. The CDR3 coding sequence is TGTGCCATCAGGGTAGCGGGGGGACACACAGATACGCAGTATTTT. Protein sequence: CAIRVAGGHTDTQYF.

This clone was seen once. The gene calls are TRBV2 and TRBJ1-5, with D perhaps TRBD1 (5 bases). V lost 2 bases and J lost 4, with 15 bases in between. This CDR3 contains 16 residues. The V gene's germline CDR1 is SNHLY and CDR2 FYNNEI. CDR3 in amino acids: CASSEWGGTENQPQHF. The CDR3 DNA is TGTGCCAGCAGTGAATGGGGAGGGACGGAAAATCAGCCCCAGCATTTT. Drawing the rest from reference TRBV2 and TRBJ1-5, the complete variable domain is EPEVTQTPSHQVTQMGQEVILRCVPISNHLYFYWYRQILGQKVEFLVSFYNNEISEKSEIFDDQFSVERPDGSNFTLKIRSTKLEDSAMYFCASSEWGGTENQPQHFGDGTRLSIL.

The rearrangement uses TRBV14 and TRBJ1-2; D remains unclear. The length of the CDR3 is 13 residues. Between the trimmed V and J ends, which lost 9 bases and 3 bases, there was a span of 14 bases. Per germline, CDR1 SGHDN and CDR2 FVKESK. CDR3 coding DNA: TGTGCCAGGATCGCCATGAGAGACTATGGCTACACCTTC. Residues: CARIAMRDYGYTF.

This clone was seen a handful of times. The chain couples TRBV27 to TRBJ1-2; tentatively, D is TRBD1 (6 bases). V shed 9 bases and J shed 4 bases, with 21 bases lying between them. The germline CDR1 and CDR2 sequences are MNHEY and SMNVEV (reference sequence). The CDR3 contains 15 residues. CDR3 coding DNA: TGTGCCAGTACCAAATCAGGGGCACTGGCCTATGGCTACACCTTC. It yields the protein CASTKSGALAYGYTF.

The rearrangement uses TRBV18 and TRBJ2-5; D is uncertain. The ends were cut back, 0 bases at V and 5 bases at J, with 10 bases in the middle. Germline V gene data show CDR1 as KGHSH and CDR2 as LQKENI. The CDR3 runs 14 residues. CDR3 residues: CASSPPENYETQYF. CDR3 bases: TGTGCCAGCTCACCACCGGAGAACTACGAGACCCAGTACTTC.

The CDR3 nucleotides read TGTGCCAGCAGCTTAGAAAGAGTAAGCTCCTACGAGCAGTACTTC. Translation gives CASSLERVSSYEQYF. The genes are TRBV7-8 and TRBJ2-7; D call uncertain. The CDR3 runs 15 residues. From germline, CDR1 is SGHVS and CDR2 FQNEAQ. Trimming removed 1 base at V and 0 bases at J, with 10 bases between. The full variable domain, with the rest looked up from reference TRBV7-8 and TRBJ2-7, is GAGVSQSPRYKVAKRGQDVALRCDPISGHVSLFWYQQALGQGPEFLTYFQNEAQLDKSGLPSDRFFAERPEGSVSTLKIQRTQQEDSAVYLCASSLERVSSYEQYFGPGTRLTVT.

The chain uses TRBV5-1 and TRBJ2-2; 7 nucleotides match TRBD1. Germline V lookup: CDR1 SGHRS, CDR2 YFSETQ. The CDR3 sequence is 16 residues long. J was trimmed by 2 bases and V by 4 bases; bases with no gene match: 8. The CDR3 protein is CASSGAGTANTGELFF. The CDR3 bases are TGCGCCAGCAGCGGAGCCGGGACAGCAAACACCGGGGAGCTGTTTTTT.

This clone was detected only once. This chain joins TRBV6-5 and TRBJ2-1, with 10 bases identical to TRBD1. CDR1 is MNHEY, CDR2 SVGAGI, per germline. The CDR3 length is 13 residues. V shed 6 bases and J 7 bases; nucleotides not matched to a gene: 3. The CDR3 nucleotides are TGTGCCAGCAGCGGACAGGGGGTGAATGAGCAGTTCTTC. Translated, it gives CASSGQGVNEQFF.

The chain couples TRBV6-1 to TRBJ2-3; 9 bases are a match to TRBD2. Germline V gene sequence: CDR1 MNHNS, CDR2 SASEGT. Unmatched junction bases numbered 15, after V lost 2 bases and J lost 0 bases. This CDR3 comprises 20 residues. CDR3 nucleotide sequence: TGTGCCAGCAGTGAACGGTTTATAGCGGGGGCCGCCACTAGCACAGATACGCAGTATTTT. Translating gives CASSERFIAGAATSTDTQYF.

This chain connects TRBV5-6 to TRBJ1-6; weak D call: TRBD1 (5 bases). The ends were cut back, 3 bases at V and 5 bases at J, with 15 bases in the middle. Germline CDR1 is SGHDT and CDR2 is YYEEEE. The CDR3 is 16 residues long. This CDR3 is CASSSVDSVNNSPLHF. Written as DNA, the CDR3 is TGTGCCAGCAGCTCCGTTGACAGCGTAAATAATTCACCCCTCCACTTT.

CDR3 amino acids: CASSPTGINQPQHF. In nucleotides, the CDR3 is TGTGCCAGCAGCCCCACAGGAATCAATCAGCCCCAGCATTTT. This chain links TRBV14 with TRBJ1-5; tentatively, D is TRBD1 (5 bases). This CDR3 has 14 residues. Looked up from germline, CDR1 is SGHDN and CDR2 is FVKESK. V lost 4 bases and J lost 3, with 10 bases in between.

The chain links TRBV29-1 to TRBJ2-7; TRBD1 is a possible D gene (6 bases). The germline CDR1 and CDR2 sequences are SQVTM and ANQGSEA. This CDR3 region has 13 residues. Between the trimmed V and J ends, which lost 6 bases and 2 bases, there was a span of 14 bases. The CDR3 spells CSVPQGPPYEQYF. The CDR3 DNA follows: TGCAGCGTCCCACAGGGTCCCCCCTACGAGCAGTACTTC.

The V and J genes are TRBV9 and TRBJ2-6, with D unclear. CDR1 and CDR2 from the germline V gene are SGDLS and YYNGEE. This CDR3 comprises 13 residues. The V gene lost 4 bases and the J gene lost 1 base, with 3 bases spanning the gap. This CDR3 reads CASSPSGANVLTF. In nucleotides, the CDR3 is TGTGCCAGCAGCCCATCTGGGGCCAACGTCCTGACTTTC.

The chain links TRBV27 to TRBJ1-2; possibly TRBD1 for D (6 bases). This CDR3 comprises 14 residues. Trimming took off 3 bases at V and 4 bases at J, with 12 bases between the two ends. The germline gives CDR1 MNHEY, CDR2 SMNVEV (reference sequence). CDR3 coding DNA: TGTGCCAGCAGTTTCGTGGGAGGGGGCTATGGCTACACCTTC. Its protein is CASSFVGGGYGYTF.

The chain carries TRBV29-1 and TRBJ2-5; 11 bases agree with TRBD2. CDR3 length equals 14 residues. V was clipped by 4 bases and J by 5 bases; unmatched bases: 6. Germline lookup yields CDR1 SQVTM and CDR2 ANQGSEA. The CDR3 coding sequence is TGCAGCGTTGTTACTAGCGGGGGCGAGGAGACCCAGTACTTC. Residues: CSVVTSGGEETQYF.